This T cell receptor (beta chain) was sequenced for a study of CD8 T cells in ankylosing spondylitis. Study findings and constraints: The authors reported significant enrichment of disease-linked clones in matched ankylosing spondylitis synovial fluid.

This clonotype was observed many times. Its matching antigen is unknown. The trim removed 4 bases at V and 9 bases at J, leaving 9 bases unmatched. This CDR3 is 16 amino acids long. In germline, CDR1 is SGHDT, CDR2 YYEEEE. For TCR beta, libraries came from quantitative 5'-RACE with molecular barcodes. Each CDR3 protein is one row after TCRdb ran MiXCR on the 5' RACE reads. The sample comprises roughly 160,000 distinct CDR3 sequences, 11% of which are singletons, and roughly 28% rests with the top ten. This chain joins TRBV5-6 and TRBJ2-1, with TRBD2 matching 14 bases. The sequencing input was blood, either unsorted or a sorted T cell fraction (not recorded which). The sequence derives from a male donor with ankylosing spondylitis or in good health (not recorded which). The CDR3 region is CASSPGTSGRIGEQFF. In nucleotides, the CDR3 is TGTGCCAGCAGCCCCGGGACTAGCGGGAGAATAGGTGAGCAGTTCTTC.